This T cell receptor (beta chain) was found in a study of blood T cell repertoires in COVID-19 (dated by TCRdb to the early 2020s). In terms of the full investigation: Collaborator samples came from the United States, Italy and Spain and covered acute and convalescent phases of COVID-19. Subjects who had been exposed to COVID-19, were actively infected with it, or had recovered from it provided the deeply sampled blood TCRbeta repertoires that made up the dataset. The samples were drawn from the first 160 participants of the ongoing ImmuneRACE study and from 950 to 1,500 subjects provided by 6 global collaborators. HLA class I and class II types, where available, came from metadata supplied by the sample provider rather than from assay-based typing. The material from the prospective study consisted of cDNA or gDNA derived from T cells, B-cell-depleted T cells, or PBMCs. Sample metadata almost always included a de-identified subject ID, COVID-19 status, age in years and sex. A freely available public database, intended as a resource for researchers studying the immune response to SARS-CoV-2, is where the repertoires were released.

Here is what the overall study found, with its caveats: The amount of clinical and demographic metadata varied by source and participant and was provided uncurated.

TCRbeta CDR3 regions were amplified from genomic DNA by means of the immunoSEQ Assay, a bias-controlled multiplex PCR. The study's processing was this. Within the assay, amplification of reference gene primers was used to estimate how many nucleated cells each sample contained. Sequence reads were collapsed and filtered to measure the absolute abundance of every unique TCRbeta CDR3 rearrangement. For each sample, productive Simpson clonality was calculated as the square root of Simpson's diversity index across productive rearrangements. This is the immuneACCESS table as TCRdb keeps it, with only in-frame sequences that have V and J called. A part of the clones is gone; compared with another copy, unresolved V genes explain less than half, and the rest is unexplained. V, J and clone size derive from that table, while D and trimming were established from the DNA sequence. This sample gives about 220,000 clones in total; 82% of them show up just once. Approximately 3.8% of the sample goes to the ten largest clones.

Whole blood was collected in K2EDTA tubes by collaborating institutions according to the institutions' own protocols. Collaborator samples were shipped for TCRbeta analysis as frozen whole blood, isolated PBMCs, or DNA extracted from either sample type. With respect to this clone: Its antigen has not been determined. No quality values exist for individual bases; no much larger clone is one base distant.

The CDR1 and CDR2 encoded by the germline V gene are SGHRS and YFSETQ. Its CDR3 holds 14 amino acids, cysteine through phenylalanine. The retained sequence is limited to the CDR3, 42 bases, with the frame set at the first base. V is pared back by 3 bases and J by 8 bases, with 17 bases lying between the germline termini. In this chain, TRBV5-1 is recombined with TRBJ1-2; a tentative D match to TRBD1 spans 6 bases. Sequences were obtained from peripheral blood. The receptor's source is a woman aged 80 or over with acute or convalescent COVID-19. CDR3 loop: CASSWTEGALGYTF. The DNA reads as follows: TGCGCCAGCAGCTGGACAGAAGGGGCGTTAGGCTACACCTTC. The full variable domain, with segments outside the CDR3 supplied by the reference TRBV5-1 and TRBJ1-2 proteins, appears as KAGVTQTPRYLIKTRGQQVTLSCSPISGHRSVSWYQQTPGQGLQFLFEYFSETQRNKGNFPGRFSGRQFSNSRSEMNVSTLELGDSALYLCASSWTEGALGYTFGSGTRLTVV.